The rows below give T cell receptor beta chains drawn from one sample of a study of T cells in Graves' hyperthyroidism and ophthalmopathy. TCRdb re-called the multiplex PCR reads with MiXCR, one entry per CDR3 protein. This sample has 750,000 to 950,000 distinct CDR3 sequences, with about two fifths found just once. Specimen: blood. The source of these receptors is a man between 18 and 29 years old with Graves' hyperthyroidism. Both conserved end residues are part of each CDR3. A D gene is named only where the DNA matches it firmly. Only some rows state a clone size, as once, few, many or a class for expanded clones.

v_call: TRBV19
d_call: TRBD1
j_call: TRBJ2-7
clone_size: few
cdr3_aa: CASSASTGEGYEQYF
cdr3_nt: TGTGCCAGTAGTGCCTCGACAGGGGAAGGCTACGAGCAGTACTTC

v_call: TRBV29-1
d_call: -
j_call: TRBJ2-2
clone_size: many
cdr3_aa: CSAYTRGYTGELFF
cdr3_nt: TGCAGCGCCTATACCAGGGGTTACACCGGGGAGCTGTTTTTT

v_call: TRBV9
d_call: TRBD1
j_call: TRBJ1-1
clone_size: -
cdr3_aa: CASSRRQGKTEAFF
cdr3_nt: TGTGCCAGCAGCCGCAGACAGGGGAAGACTGAAGCTTTCTTT

v_call: TRBV2
d_call: -
j_call: TRBJ2-6
clone_size: -
cdr3_aa: CASSRDGPLKHSGANVLTF
cdr3_nt: TGTGCCAGCAGTCGGGACGGCCCATTAAAACACTCTGGGGCCAACGTCCTGACTTTC

v_call: TRBV7-2
d_call: -
j_call: TRBJ1-3
clone_size: many
cdr3_aa: CASSFPSGNTIYF
cdr3_nt: TGTGCCAGCAGCTTCCCATCTGGAAACACCATATATTTT

v_call: TRBV9
d_call: -
j_call: TRBJ1-2
clone_size: many
cdr3_aa: CASSVDWTAAAGYTF
cdr3_nt: TGTGCCAGCAGCGTAGATTGGACCGCAGCCGCGGGCTACACCTTC

v_call: TRBV2
d_call: -
j_call: TRBJ1-5
clone_size: many
cdr3_aa: CASSVGVSNQPQHF
cdr3_nt: TGTGCCAGCAGTGTTGGAGTTAGCAATCAGCCCCAGCATTTT

v_call: TRBV12-3/TRBV12-4
d_call: -
j_call: TRBJ1-2
clone_size: many
cdr3_aa: CASSPGPGDGYTF
cdr3_nt: TGTGCCAGCAGTCCGGGCCCTGGGGATGGCTACACCTTC

v_call: TRBV2
d_call: TRBD1
j_call: TRBJ2-2
clone_size: -
cdr3_aa: CASSWDSDTGELFF
cdr3_nt: TGTGCCAGCAGTTGGGACAGCGACACCGGGGAGCTGTTTTTT

v_call: TRBV5-1
d_call: TRBD2
j_call: TRBJ2-3
clone_size: -
cdr3_aa: CASSLASWRGGADTQYF
cdr3_nt: TGCGCCAGCAGCTTGGCTTCGTGGCGGGGGGGCGCAGATACGCAGTATTTT

v_call: TRBV25-1
d_call: -
j_call: TRBJ1-6
clone_size: many
cdr3_aa: CASSEWAGGTVIHF
cdr3_nt: -

v_call: TRBV10-2
d_call: -
j_call: TRBJ1-1
clone_size: many
cdr3_aa: CASSPFRDGEAFF
cdr3_nt: TGCGCCAGCAGTCCATTCAGGGACGGTGAAGCTTTCTTT

v_call: TRBV7-6
d_call: -
j_call: TRBJ2-3
clone_size: -
cdr3_aa: CASSDSHSGGDTQYF
cdr3_nt: TGTGCCAGCAGTGACTCCCACTCTGGGGGTGATACGCAGTATTTT

v_call: TRBV4-1
d_call: -
j_call: TRBJ1-1
clone_size: few
cdr3_aa: CASRLSEGYTEAFF
cdr3_nt: TGCGCCAGCAGGCTAAGTGAGGGGTACACTGAAGCTTTCTTT

v_call: TRBV4-1
d_call: TRBD1
j_call: TRBJ1-4
clone_size: -
cdr3_aa: CASSPGTGNGKLFF
cdr3_nt: TGCGCCAGCAGCCCCGGGACAGGGAACGGGAAACTGTTTTTT